This T cell receptor (beta chain) is from a study of cytomegalovirus exposure and HLA in healthy donors. V lost 10 bases, J lost 6 bases, and 8 bases stayed unmatched. Germline V gene sequence: CDR1 MNHEY, CDR2 SVGAGI. CDR3 size: 12 residues. 60 Vbeta and 13 Jbeta primers were used in PCR. Profiled with immunoSEQ multiplex PCR; TCRdb holds only in-frame clones, not every one. This sample yields 160,000 or so clones, of which roughly 80% are seen a single time; about 1.3% belongs to the top ten. The genes are TRBV6-5 and TRBJ2-7, with TRBD2 identical over 8 bases. The receptor's source is a woman aged 45-60 years in good health and CMV-seronegative. Sequencing used PBMCs. DNA for the CDR3: TGTGCCACCCACTCGGGGGGGGTCGAGCAGTACTTC. This sequence encodes CATHSGGVEQYF.